Following are 9 T cell receptor beta chains from one sample sequenced in a study of breast tumors, draining lymph nodes, adjacent tissues. Each CDR3 protein gets one entry after TCRdb re-called the multiplex PCR reads with MiXCR. The data contain under 80,000 distinct CDR3 sequences, roughly 40% of them singletons. Input material: breast tumor tissue. All receptors derive from a female donor with breast cancer. Some clones in this sample may be carry-over from other donors' samples.

V usage is TRBV3-1 and J usage is TRBJ1-6; D unresolved. Per the germline V gene, CDR1 is LGHDT and CDR2 is YNNKEL (reference sequence). The CDR3 spans 15 residues. Trimming left V 4 bases short and J 7 bases short, with 14 bases between. CDR3: CASSPRLAGNSPLHF. The CDR3 nucleotides are TGTGCCAGCAGCCCCCGACTAGCGGGGAATTCACCCCTCCACTTT.

This clonotype has a count of ten or more. V usage is TRBV10-1 and J usage is TRBJ2-2, with 15 bases that match TRBD2. The CDR3 is made up of 17 amino acids. With 4 bases clipped from V and 6 bases from J, the junction kept 6 bases outside the gene matches. Germline CDR1 is WNHNN and CDR2 is SYGVQD (reference sequence). The CDR3 DNA is TGCGCCAGCAGTGGCGGGACTAGCGGGGGGAAGCCCGGGGAGCTGTTTTTT. Its protein is CASSGGTSGGKPGELFF.

Note on this clonotype: A much larger clone differs by one base, so this may be a read error. V gene TRBV5-4 combines with J gene TRBJ2-2; 9 nucleotides agree with TRBD1. From germline, CDR1 is SGHNT and CDR2 YYREEE (reference sequence). The CDR3 sequence is 16 residues long. The CDR3 sequence is CASSLIGTGITGELSF. CDR3 DNA sequence: TGTGCCAGCAGCTTGATTGGGACAGGGATCACCGGGGAGCTGTCTTTT.

The chain has TRBV20-1 and TRBJ1-2; no clear D. The CDR3 consists of 13 residues. Germline CDR1 is DFQATT and CDR2 is SNEGSKA (reference sequence). The germline V and J ends were trimmed by 3 bases and 0 bases, with 8 bases remaining between them. The CDR3 DNA follows: TGCAGTGCTAGGTCTGGAGCTAACTATGGCTACACCTTC. Protein sequence: CSARSGANYGYTF.

Turning to this clonotype: This sequence may be a read error, since a much larger clone differs from it by one base. The V call is TRBV7-9, the J call TRBJ2-1; 12 positions match TRBD2. CDR1 is SEHNR, CDR2 FQNEAQ, per germline (reference sequence). CDR3 length equals 18 residues. CDR3 in DNA: TGTGCCAGCAGCCAGGTGGCTAGCGGGAGGGCTAGCTACCATGAGCAGTTCTTC. As protein: CASSQVASGRASYHEQFF.

The CDR3: CASSSRGYNEQETQYF. In nucleotides, the CDR3 is TGTGCCAGCAGCTCGAGGGGATACAATGAGCAGGAGACCCAGTACTTC. The chain combines TRBV7-6 with TRBJ2-5; D is perhaps TRBD1 or TRBD2 (5 bases each). The CDR3 sequence is 16 residues long. Germline assignment: CDR1 SGHVS and CDR2 FNYEAQ. Trimming took 4 bases from V and 5 from J, leaving 20 bases between them.

This clonotype appeared many times. V gene TRBV7-9 combines with J gene TRBJ2-3, with 9 nucleotides matching TRBD1. The V gene end was trimmed by 5 bases and the J gene end by 2 bases; junction bases not matched to a gene: 8. This CDR3 has 16 amino acids. Germline loops: CDR1 SEHNR, CDR2 FQNEAQ (reference sequence). The CDR3 here is CASSNRTGAFTDTQYF. The CDR3 DNA reads as TGTGCCAGCAGCAACCGGACAGGGGCTTTCACAGATACGCAGTATTTT.

This clonotype was observed many times. This rearrangement joins TRBV19 to TRBJ2-7; D not resolved. Trimming removed 9 bases from V and 3 bases from J, with 12 bases in between. The CDR3 runs 12 residues. Germline V CDR1 and CDR2: LNHDA, SQIVND (reference sequence). Written as DNA, the CDR3 is TGTGCCAGCAGTGGGTATGACTACGAGCAGTACTTC. Translating it yields CASSGYDYEQYF.

Notes on this clonotype: One end of the junction is discordant with germline, which a read error may explain. V gene TRBV4-1 combines with J gene TRBJ1-4; D is ambiguous. Germline CDR1 reads MGHRA; CDR2 reads YSYEKL. The CDR3 has 14 residues. The CDR3 sequence: CAGSQVRVEEKLFF. DNA for the CDR3: TGCGCCGGCAGCCAGGTTAGAGTAGAAGAAAAACTGTTTTTT.